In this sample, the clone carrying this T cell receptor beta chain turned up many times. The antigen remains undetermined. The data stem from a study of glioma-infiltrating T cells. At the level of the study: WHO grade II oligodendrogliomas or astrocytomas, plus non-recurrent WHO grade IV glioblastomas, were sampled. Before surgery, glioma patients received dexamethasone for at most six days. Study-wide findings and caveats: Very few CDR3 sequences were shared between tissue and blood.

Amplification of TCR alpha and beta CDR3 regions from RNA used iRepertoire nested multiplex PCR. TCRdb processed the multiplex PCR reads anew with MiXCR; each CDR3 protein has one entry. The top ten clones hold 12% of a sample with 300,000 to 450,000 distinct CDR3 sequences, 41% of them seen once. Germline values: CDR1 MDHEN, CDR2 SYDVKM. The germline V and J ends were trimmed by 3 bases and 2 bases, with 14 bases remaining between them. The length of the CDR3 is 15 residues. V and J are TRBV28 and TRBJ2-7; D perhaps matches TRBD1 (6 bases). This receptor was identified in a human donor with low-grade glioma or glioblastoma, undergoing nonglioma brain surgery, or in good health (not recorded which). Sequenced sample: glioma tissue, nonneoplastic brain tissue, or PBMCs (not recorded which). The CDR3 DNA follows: TGTGCCAGCAGTTTTTGGGGGCGAAACGCCTACGAGCAGTACTTC. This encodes CASSFWGRNAYEQYF.